These T cell receptor beta chains were read from a single sample in a study of identical twins. MiXCR was run by TCRdb on the 5' RACE reads, yielding one entry per CDR3 protein. The sample has 250,000 to 350,000 distinct CDR3 sequences, less than 9.5% seen once; the top ten hold about 7.1%. The data also belong to a second study, concerning yellow fever vaccine responses in identical twins.

Specimen: CD8+ T cells sorted from blood. The origin of the receptors is a woman aged 18-29 years in good health. The CDR3 runs from the conserved cysteine through the conserved F or W. The D gene is left open where the match is weak. Only part of the rows carry a size: once, few, many, or a class if the clone is expanded.

CDR3aa: CASSDLAGDYEQYF
CDR3nt: TGTGCCAGCAGTGACCTAGCGGGGGACTACGAGCAGTACTTC
v_gene: TRBV2
d_gene: TRBD2
j_gene: TRBJ2-7
abundance: many

CDR3aa: CASSLGWQGQAETQYF
CDR3nt: TGTGCCAGCAGTCTAGGGTGGCAGGGGCAGGCAGAGACCCAGTACTTC
v_gene: TRBV7-9
d_gene: NA
j_gene: TRBJ2-5
abundance: NA

CDR3aa: CASSSLAESPSGANVLTF
CDR3nt: TGTGCCAGCAGCTCCCTAGCGGAAAGCCCCTCTGGGGCCAACGTCCTGACTTTC
v_gene: TRBV11-1
d_gene: TRBD2
j_gene: TRBJ2-6
abundance: NA

CDR3aa: CASSKTEGLRYNEQFF
CDR3nt: TGTGCCAGCAGCAAAACGGAGGGCCTGAGGTACAATGAGCAGTTCTTC
v_gene: TRBV21-1
d_gene: NA
j_gene: TRBJ2-1
abundance: NA

CDR3aa: CASSGTVTVHEQYF
CDR3nt: TGTGCCAGCAGCGGGACAGTCACTGTCCACGAGCAGTACTTC
v_gene: TRBV12-3/TRBV12-4
d_gene: TRBD1
j_gene: TRBJ2-7
abundance: few

CDR3aa: CASTPGVPYNEQFF
CDR3nt: TGTGCCAGCACCCCCGGGGTTCCCTACAATGAGCAGTTCTTC
v_gene: TRBV6-2/TRBV6-3
d_gene: NA
j_gene: TRBJ2-1
abundance: few

CDR3aa: CASSLGSGLADEQFF
CDR3nt: TGTGCCAGCAGCTTAGGCTCGGGACTAGCAGATGAGCAGTTCTTC
v_gene: TRBV11-2
d_gene: TRBD2
j_gene: TRBJ2-1
abundance: many

CDR3aa: CSVEGSGELDTQYF
CDR3nt: TGCAGCGTTGAGGGATCGGGAGAGCTCGATACGCAGTATTTT
v_gene: TRBV29-1
d_gene: NA
j_gene: TRBJ2-3
abundance: NA

CDR3aa: CASSLEVGQVGSYEQYF
CDR3nt: TGTGCCAGCAGCTTAGAGGTGGGGCAGGTGGGGTCCTACGAGCAGTACTTC
v_gene: TRBV11-2
d_gene: NA
j_gene: TRBJ2-7
abundance: NA

CDR3aa: CASSHTGTSGIEQYF
CDR3nt: TGTGCCAGCAGCCATACCGGGACTAGCGGGATTGAGCAGTACTTC
v_gene: TRBV12-3/TRBV12-4
d_gene: TRBD2
j_gene: TRBJ2-7
abundance: many

CDR3aa: CASRSDRETGELFF
CDR3nt: TGTGCCAGCAGGTCGGACAGGGAAACCGGGGAGCTGTTTTTT
v_gene: TRBV7-6
d_gene: TRBD1
j_gene: TRBJ2-2
abundance: NA

CDR3aa: CASSLVASGADTQYF
CDR3nt: TGTGCCAGCAGTTTAGTGGCTAGCGGCGCAGATACGCAGTATTTT
v_gene: TRBV12-3/TRBV12-4
d_gene: TRBD2
j_gene: TRBJ2-3
abundance: NA

CDR3aa: CSVVGTGSTYEQYF
CDR3nt: TGCAGCGTTGTAGGTACCGGGTCAACCTACGAGCAGTACTTC
v_gene: TRBV29-1
d_gene: NA
j_gene: TRBJ2-7
abundance: NA

CDR3aa: CASSRGVEGVNEQFF
CDR3nt: TGTGCCAGCAGCCGAGGGGTTGAAGGGGTCAATGAGCAGTTCTTC
v_gene: TRBV7-6
d_gene: NA
j_gene: TRBJ2-1
abundance: few

CDR3aa: CSARNLAGGLYEQYF
CDR3nt: TGCAGTGCTAGAAACCTAGCGGGGGGGCTCTACGAGCAGTACTTC
v_gene: TRBV20-1
d_gene: TRBD2
j_gene: TRBJ2-7
abundance: few

CDR3aa: CASSLEGYQETQYF
CDR3nt: TGTGCCAGCAGTTTGGAGGGGTACCAAGAGACCCAGTACTTC
v_gene: TRBV28
d_gene: NA
j_gene: TRBJ2-5
abundance: few

CDR3aa: CASPYFAWYQPYGYTF
CDR3nt: TGTGCCAGCCCCTATTTTGCATGGTACCAACCCTATGGCTACACCTTC
v_gene: TRBV2
d_gene: NA
j_gene: TRBJ1-2
abundance: few

CDR3aa: CASSQVNGPYNSPLHF
CDR3nt: TGTGCCAGCAGCCAGGTTAACGGGCCCTATAATTCACCCCTCCACTTT
v_gene: TRBV3-1
d_gene: NA
j_gene: TRBJ1-6
abundance: many

CDR3aa: CASSRPGLAGDYDTGELFF
CDR3nt: TGTGCCAGCAGCCGTCCAGGACTAGCGGGAGATTATGACACCGGGGAGCTGTTTTTT
v_gene: TRBV11-2
d_gene: TRBD2
j_gene: TRBJ2-2
abundance: NA

CDR3aa: CASSYWTSGYGTDTQYF
CDR3nt: TGTGCCAGCAGCTATTGGACTAGCGGGTACGGCACAGATACGCAGTATTTT
v_gene: TRBV7-2
d_gene: TRBD2
j_gene: TRBJ2-3
abundance: many

CDR3aa: CAWSPQGELFF
CDR3nt: TGTGCCTGGAGTCCCCAAGGGGAGCTGTTTTTT
v_gene: TRBV30
d_gene: NA
j_gene: TRBJ2-2
abundance: once

CDR3aa: CASSQGDSPFYEQYF
CDR3nt: TGTGCCAGCAGCCAGGGGGACAGCCCTTTCTACGAGCAGTACTTC
v_gene: TRBV3-1
d_gene: TRBD1
j_gene: TRBJ2-7
abundance: many

CDR3aa: CAISESSQASGANVLTF
CDR3nt: TGTGCCATCAGTGAGTCGTCACAGGCCTCTGGGGCCAACGTCCTGACTTTC
v_gene: TRBV10-3
d_gene: NA
j_gene: TRBJ2-6
abundance: many

CDR3aa: CATSSRTSTDTQYF
CDR3nt: TGTGCCACCAGCAGTCGGACTAGCACAGATACGCAGTATTTT
v_gene: TRBV15
d_gene: NA
j_gene: TRBJ2-3
abundance: NA

CDR3aa: CSVVQGFSYEQYF
CDR3nt: TGCAGCGTTGTTCAGGGTTTCTCCTACGAGCAGTACTTC
v_gene: TRBV29-1
d_gene: NA
j_gene: TRBJ2-7
abundance: many

CDR3aa: CASTSLLPDDTGTDTQYF
CDR3nt: TGTGCCAGCACCTCGCTCTTACCGGACGATACTGGCACAGATACGCAGTATTTT
v_gene: TRBV6-1
d_gene: NA
j_gene: TRBJ2-3
abundance: few

CDR3aa: CASSSVLRGTEAFF
CDR3nt: TGTGCCAGCAGCTCAGTCCTGCGGGGGACTGAAGCTTTCTTT
v_gene: TRBV3-1
d_gene: NA
j_gene: TRBJ1-1
abundance: many

CDR3aa: CASSLGYGQVGNEQFF
CDR3nt: TGTGCCAGCAGCTTAGGATATGGACAGGTCGGAAATGAGCAGTTCTTC
v_gene: TRBV11-2
d_gene: TRBD1
j_gene: TRBJ2-1
abundance: NA

CDR3aa: CASSRPNTGELFF
CDR3nt: TGTGCCAGCAGCAGACCCAACACCGGGGAGCTGTTTTTT
v_gene: TRBV6-2/TRBV6-3
d_gene: NA
j_gene: TRBJ2-2
abundance: many

CDR3aa: CASSFAQGVGTQETQYF
CDR3nt: TGTGCCAGCAGTTTTGCGCAGGGGGTGGGGACGCAAGAGACCCAGTACTTC
v_gene: TRBV12-3/TRBV12-4
d_gene: TRBD1
j_gene: TRBJ2-5
abundance: NA

CDR3aa: CASSQEGWGRSSNEQFF
CDR3nt: TGTGCCAGCAGCCAAGAAGGTTGGGGGAGATCCTCCAATGAGCAGTTCTTC
v_gene: TRBV3-1
d_gene: NA
j_gene: TRBJ2-1
abundance: many

CDR3aa: CASSPTQGWNEQYF
CDR3nt: TGTGCCAGCAGCCCCACGCAGGGGTGGAACGAGCAGTACTTC
v_gene: TRBV27
d_gene: NA
j_gene: TRBJ2-7
abundance: few

CDR3aa: CASSSHAGDNSPLHF
CDR3nt: TGTGCCAGCAGTTCCCATGCAGGGGATAATTCACCCCTCCACTTT
v_gene: TRBV6-5
d_gene: NA
j_gene: TRBJ1-6
abundance: few

CDR3aa: CASSGLADYEQYF
CDR3nt: TGTGCCAGCAGTGGACTAGCGGACTACGAGCAGTACTTC
v_gene: TRBV2
d_gene: TRBD2
j_gene: TRBJ2-7
abundance: many

CDR3aa: CASSRNRDRLYYEQYF
CDR3nt: TGTGCCAGCAGCCGCAACCGGGACCGCCTTTACTACGAGCAGTACTTC
v_gene: TRBV3-1
d_gene: NA
j_gene: TRBJ2-7
abundance: NA

CDR3aa: CASSLVAAGRVGNQPQHF
CDR3nt: TGTGCCAGCAGCTTAGTAGCGGCCGGCAGGGTTGGCAATCAGCCCCAGCATTTT
v_gene: TRBV7-9
d_gene: NA
j_gene: TRBJ1-5
abundance: NA